Listed below are T cell receptor beta chains from one sample, sequenced in a study of PD-1 blockade in classical Hodgkin lymphoma. TCRdb keeps only in-frame clones here, not all; method: immunoSEQ multiplex PCR. The sample records tens of thousands of clones, about 88% being singletons. Sequenced material: peripheral blood mononuclear cells (PBMCs), taken before the second cycle of nivolumab. The receptors stem from a human donor with classical Hodgkin lymphoma. Both conserved end residues are trimmed from each CDR3. Only some rows state a clone size, as once, few, many or a class for expanded clones.

V	size	J	CDR3
TRBV7-8	NA	TRBJ2-3	ASSLGGWSTDTQY
TRBV11-2	once	TRBJ2-2	ASRARGGASAGELF
TRBV2	NA	TRBJ2-7	ASSSMGRTQTYEQY
TRBV30	NA	TRBJ1-1	AWSKDRGIPLETEAF
TRBV13	NA	TRBJ2-5	ASSKPGQQETQY
TRBV19	NA	TRBJ2-1	ASTSGSSNEQF
TRBV27	NA	TRBJ2-7	ASSLEGHISYEQY
TRBV6-1	NA	TRBJ2-3	ASSEATDTQY
TRBV4-1	NA	TRBJ1-2	ASSQVGVPYGYT
TRBV6-1	NA	TRBJ2-3	ASSILVASTDTQY
TRBV6-1	NA	TRBJ2-3	ASSDLAGVTDTQY
TRBV11-2	NA	TRBJ1-5	ASSLTQNQPQH
TRBV20-1	NA	TRBJ2-1	SARRNNEQF
TRBV11-2	NA	TRBJ2-7	ASSPDPKGEQY
TRBV7-8	NA	TRBJ2-7	ASSSTEDYEQY
TRBV7-2	NA	TRBJ2-7	ASSPPASYEQY
TRBV19	NA	TRBJ2-7	ASSIKWCLPYEQY
TRBV29-1	NA	TRBJ2-7	SVEGWDGNSYEQY
TRBV10-3	NA	TRBJ2-1	AISGVSSYNEQF
TRBV4-2	NA	TRBJ2-1	ASTVGPYNEQF
TRBV29-1	once	TRBJ1-2	SVLQTTANYGYT
TRBV6-4	NA	TRBJ1-2	ASSDSVGQGANYGYT
TRBV11-2	NA	TRBJ2-1	ASSLGFSNEQF
TRBV28	NA	TRBJ2-5	ASSLGGQETQY
TRBV18	once	TRBJ2-7	ASSSKMESYEQY
TRBV5-1	NA	TRBJ2-3	ASMGTSTDTQY
TRBV28	NA	TRBJ1-2	ASSFKHRGGYT
TRBV7-9	NA	TRBJ1-2	ASSRPSGANYGYT
TRBV7-9	NA	TRBJ2-1	ASSLAGWRF
TRBV21-1	NA	TRBJ2-5	ASSKEQQETQY
TRBV10-3	NA	TRBJ2-7	AIRSANSGSYEQY
TRBV5-1	NA	TRBJ1-4	ASSLRGGATNEKLF
TRBV28	few	TRBJ2-7	ASSYAGNYEQY
TRBV19	NA	TRBJ1-3	ASSRQASSGNTIY
TRBV5-1	NA	TRBJ2-7	ASSLAVGGSYEQY
TRBV28	NA	TRBJ1-1	ASSQNTEAF
TRBV5-5	NA	TRBJ1-2	ASSLESSNYGYT
TRBV25-1	NA	TRBJ2-2	ASSESEELGELF
TRBV6-6	NA	TRBJ1-2	ASSQTAKAGYT
TRBV6-5	NA	TRBJ1-6	ASTPLGDTYSPLH
TRBV19	once	TRBJ1-2	ASSISAGGVVYGYT
TRBV6-5	NA	TRBJ2-3	ASSLTGRSTDTQY
TRBV28	NA	TRBJ2-1	ASSLTEGDPNYSSYNEQF
TRBV27	NA	TRBJ2-1	ATRIGPGSYNEQF
TRBV9	NA	TRBJ2-6	ARAGAPSSGANVLT
TRBV4-2	once	TRBJ2-6	ASSQDMGDGANVLT
TRBV7-8	NA	TRBJ1-3	ASSIRAFSSGNTIY
TRBV28	NA	TRBJ2-7	ASSLVGFSYEQY
TRBV5-4	NA	TRBJ1-6	ASSSPQGDSPLH
TRBV19	NA	TRBJ1-1	ASSLSQNTEAF
TRBV7-3	NA	TRBJ2-5	ASSPGGQTQETQY
TRBV5-4	NA	TRBJ2-4	ASSPGLAGSLAKNIQY